Shown below are 13 T cell receptor beta chains from a single sample sequenced in a study of blood T cell repertoires in COVID-19. Measured with immunoSEQ multiplex PCR; TCRdb has only the in-frame clones, and not every one. Of 430,000 or so clones listed, 88% are singletons. The sample consisted of PBMCs or T cells enriched from blood (not recorded which). The receptors come from a woman between 40 and 50 years old who had recovered from COVID-19.

This clone turned up a few times. The chain couples TRBV5-1 to TRBJ1-5; 11 bases are shared with TRBD1. Per germline, CDR1 SGHRS and CDR2 YFSETQ. The CDR3 covers 17 residues. Trimming at V came to 0 bases and at J to 7 bases, leaving 9 bases not matched to a gene. CDR3 sequence reads: CASSLGGPGQGGQPQHF. CDR3 bases: TGCGCCAGCAGCTTGGGTGGACCGGGACAGGGGGGACAGCCCCAGCATTTT.

This chain links TRBV30 with TRBJ2-1; D unclear. There are 15 residues in the CDR3. Germline V gene lookup returns CDR1 GTSNPN and CDR2 SVGIG (reference sequence). The V gene lost 1 base and the J gene lost 4 bases, with 14 bases spanning the gap. CDR3 nucleotide sequence: TGTGCCTGGAGTGGGTACAGTCGGCGATACAATGAGCAGTTCTTC. This sequence encodes CAWSGYSRRYNEQFF.

This chain uses TRBV7-2 with TRBJ2-3, with 7 bases lining up with TRBD1. CDR3 size: 14 residues. Germline V gives CDR1 SGHTA, CDR2 FQGNSA. J lost 5 bases, V lost 1 base, and 3 bases had no gene match. CDR3 coding DNA: TGTGCCAGCAGCTTAGTATCAGGGGGAGATACGCAGTATTTT. As protein: CASSLVSGGDTQYF.

The CDR3 nucleotides read TGCGCCAGCAGCTCCAGGGGCAGAGGCTACACCTTC. Translation: CASSSRGRGYTF. This sequence joins TRBV5-1 and TRBJ1-2, with D perhaps matching TRBD1 (6 bases). The V end lost 3 bases, the J end lost 8 bases, and 11 bases lay between the germline ends. Germline CDR1 reads SGHRS; CDR2 reads YFSETQ. This CDR3 spans 12 amino acids.

The chain links TRBV4-3 to TRBJ2-1, with 9 bases aligning to TRBD1. The CDR3 is 18 residues long. J gave up 4 bases and V 0 bases, and 10 bases lay outside the gene matches. Looked up from germline, CDR1 is LGHNA and CDR2 is YSLEER. The CDR3: CASSQDAFGTGRYNEQFF. The DNA for the CDR3 is TGCGCCAGCAGCCAAGATGCGTTCGGGACAGGGCGTTACAATGAGCAGTTCTTC.

In nucleotides, the CDR3 is TGTGCCAGCAGTTCACAGGGGGGAACGCAGTATTTT. Residues: CASSSQGGTQYF. The chain combines TRBV27 with TRBJ2-3; 8 bases match TRBD1. The CDR3 loop spans 12 amino acids. Looked up from germline, CDR1 is MNHEY and CDR2 is SMNVEV (reference sequence). The V gene end was trimmed by 4 bases and the J gene end by 9 bases; junction bases not matched to a gene: 3.

The chain has TRBV24-1 and TRBJ2-2; D remains ambiguous. From germline, CDR1 is KGHDR and CDR2 SFDVKD. V was cut by 3 bases and J by 5 bases, with 3 bases left in between. The CDR3 sequence is 12 residues long. The CDR3 is CATSDQTGELFF. The CDR3 nucleotides read TGTGCCACCAGTGATCAAACCGGGGAGCTGTTTTTT.

This clone was recorded once. The V and J genes are TRBV6-5 and TRBJ2-7; 7 nucleotides line up with TRBD1. This CDR3 spans 15 amino acids. Germline V gene sequence: CDR1 MNHEY, CDR2 SVGAGI. The V segment lost 6 bases and the J segment 2 bases; nucleotides outside the gene matches: 10. CDR3 residues: CASSYDRAIPYEQYF. CDR3 in DNA: TGTGCCAGCAGCTACGACAGGGCCATTCCCTACGAGCAGTACTTC.

The chain has TRBV3-1 (or the pseudogene TRBV3-2) and TRBJ1-2; weak D call: TRBD1 (5 bases). The V end was cut by 1 base, the J end by 6 bases, with 12 bases between. The CDR3 has 14 residues. Looked up from germline, CDR1 is LGHDT and CDR2 is YNNKEL (reference sequence). The CDR3 nucleotides are TGTGCCAGCAGCCAAGGGGGGGAAGTGGATGGCTACACCTTC. Translation: CASSQGGEVDGYTF.

V gene TRBV18 combines with J gene TRBJ1-4, with no clear D. V was clipped by 3 bases and J by 4 bases, with 9 bases between them. The CDR3 totals 14 residues. CDR1 and CDR2 (germline): KGHSH, LQKENI. The CDR3 bases are TGTGCCAGCTCACCGACACCAGATAATGAAAAACTGTTTTTT. It yields the protein CASSPTPDNEKLFF.

V usage is TRBV19 and J usage is TRBJ1-5, with TRBD1 identical over 7 bases. Germline V lookup: CDR1 LNHDA, CDR2 SQIVND (reference sequence). This CDR3 is built from 12 residues. The junction had 6 bases not matched to a gene; V was cut back by 9 bases and J by 7 bases. The DNA for the CDR3 is TGTGCCAGCGACAGGGCTGGGCAGCCCCAGCATTTT. Encoded protein: CASDRAGQPQHF.

The gene calls are TRBV20-1 and TRBJ2-1, with TRBD2 matching over 8 bases. The V segment lost 3 bases and the J segment 1 base; nucleotides outside the gene matches: 5. Looked up from germline, CDR1 is DFQATT and CDR2 is SNEGSKA (reference sequence). There are 15 residues in the CDR3. The CDR3 coding sequence is TGCAGTGCTAGTAGCCCTAGCGGGTCCTACAATGAGCAGTTCTTC. Translated: CSASSPSGSYNEQFF.

The chain employs TRBV2 and TRBJ2-7, with D possibly TRBD2 on 6 matching bases. The V end was cut by 5 bases, the J end by 3 bases, with 11 bases between. This CDR3 is 13 amino acids long. Germline V CDR1 and CDR2: SNHLY, FYNNEI. CDR3 DNA sequence: TGTGCCAGCAGTACCGGGAGCCTCTACGAGCAGTACTTC. Protein product: CASSTGSLYEQYF.